This paragraph covers one T cell receptor (beta chain) sequence. Its specificity is unknown. Germline V gene data show CDR1 as SGHTA and CDR2 as FQGNSA. Trimming removed 3 bases at V and 3 bases at J, with 7 bases between. The CDR3 covers 13 residues. Time point noted: patch test 1, 2 weeks after DPC sensitization. Regarding treatment: therapeutic diphenylcyclopropenone sensitization with weekly scalp DPC. Blood collection happened ahead of applying each patch test. The sample originates from a study of human T cells and chemical hapten exposure. Overall study: For the roughly 25-week duration of the study, patients were given weekly doses of diphenylcyclopropenone on the scalp.

One entry per CDR3 protein, called by TCRdb with MiXCR from the RACE reads. This table holds roughly 180,000 distinct CDR3 sequences, 20% to 25% found once. Study-level points and caveats: Sensitizing with DPC caused no change in TCRs above 1 in 1000 frequency.

The chain couples TRBV7-2 to TRBJ2-3, with D maybe TRBD2 (6 bases). The clonotype was recovered from a woman aged 45-60 years with alopecia areata. Some clones in this sample may be carry-over from other donors' samples. The source was whole blood, collected in connection with sensitization to the hapten diphenylcyclopropenone (DPC). CDR3 bases: TGTGCCAGCAGCTTTCGGGGGACAGATACGCAGTATTTT. It encodes CASSFRGTDTQYF. The whole variable domain, remainder taken from reference TRBV7-2 and TRBJ2-3, is GAGVSQSPSNKVTEKGKDVELRCDPISGHTALYWYRQSLGQGLEFLIYFQGNSAPDKSGLPSDRFSAERTGGSVSTLTIQRTQQEDSAVYLCASSFRGTDTQYFGPGTRLTVL.